Listed below are T cell receptor beta chains from one sample, sequenced in a study of T cells after yellow fever vaccination. TCRdb processed the 5' RACE reads anew with MiXCR; each CDR3 protein has one entry. The sample records some 260,000 distinct CDR3 sequences, 5.2% being singletons. This specimen consisted of CD4+ T cells sorted from PBMCs, obtained on the day of the yellow fever booster vaccination. These receptors were obtained from a man aged 18 to 29 who received the YFV17D yellow fever vaccine. Both conserved end residues are part of each CDR3. D genes are given only for firm matches. Clone size is shown for a subset of rows, as once, few, many or a class of expanded clone.

TRBV29-1,TRBJ2-5,TRBD2,-,CSVRTSGGRETQYF,TGCAGCGTTCGGACTAGCGGGGGGAGGGAGACCCAGTACTTC
TRBV5-4,TRBJ2-5,TRBD2,few,CASSLERGAQETQYF,TGTGCCAGCAGCTTGGAGCGGGGGGCGCAAGAGACCCAGTACTTC
TRBV2,TRBJ2-3,-,-,CASSVDMFRGTQYF,TGTGCCAGCAGCGTCGACATGTTTCGGGGTACGCAGTATTTT
TRBV6-5,TRBJ1-6,-,-,CASSYSAGVVDSPLHF,TGTGCCAGCAGTTACTCAGCAGGGGTGGTGGATTCACCCCTCCACTTT
TRBV18,TRBJ1-5,-,many,CASSPQAAGLSNQPQHF,TGTGCCAGCTCACCCCAAGCCGCCGGACTGAGCAATCAGCCCCAGCATTTT
TRBV5-1,TRBJ1-1,-,-,CASSYQRPGYTEAFF,TGCGCCAGCAGCTACCAACGTCCGGGGTACACTGAAGCTTTCTTT
TRBV20-1,TRBJ1-2,-,many,CSARARGVHTF,TGCAGTGCTAGGGCCCGGGGGGTTCACACCTTC
TRBV5-4,TRBJ2-1,-,-,CASSLALTGPNEQFF,TGTGCCAGCAGCTTGGCCCTGACAGGACCTAATGAGCAGTTCTTC
TRBV10-3,TRBJ1-1,-,many,CAISDGLMNTEAFF,TGTGCCATCAGTGACGGGCTTATGAACACTGAAGCTTTCTTT
TRBV5-1,TRBJ1-1,-,-,CASSFGRPDTEAFF,TGCGCCAGCAGCTTTGGTCGGCCCGACACTGAAGCTTTCTTT
TRBV5-1,TRBJ2-5,-,many,CASSLETYQETQYF,TGCGCCAGCAGCTTGGAGACGTACCAAGAGACCCAGTACTTC
TRBV9,TRBJ1-2,-,few,CASSVAAARNYGYTF,TGTGCCAGCAGCGTAGCGGCAGCTCGGAACTATGGCTACACCTTC
TRBV9,TRBJ2-1,TRBD2,few,CASSSADGTSGSRSYNEQFF,TGTGCCAGCAGCTCCGCCGATGGGACTAGCGGGAGTCGCTCCTACAATGAGCAGTTCTTC
TRBV6-1,TRBJ2-3,-,few,CASSEASFYAQYF,TGTGCCAGCAGTGAAGCGTCGTTCTATGCGCAGTATTTT
TRBV4-2,TRBJ1-2,-,once,CASSQALAYYGYTF,TGTGCCAGCAGCCAAGCACTGGCTTACTATGGCTACACCTTC
TRBV6-6,TRBJ2-5,-,many,CASRPGGEETQYF,TGTGCCAGCAGACCGGGGGGCGAAGAGACCCAGTACTTC
TRBV3-1,TRBJ2-4,-,-,CAGSPSVGKNIQYF,TGTGCCGGCAGCCCCTCGGTGGGCAAAAACATTCAGTACTTC
TRBV4-3,TRBJ2-1,TRBD2,many,CASSQGPPRAGDEQFF,TGCGCCAGCAGCCAAGGTCCCCCCCGAGCGGGGGATGAGCAGTTCTTC
TRBV10-2,TRBJ2-2,-,many,CASSERTGELFF,TGCGCCAGCAGTGAACGAACAGGGGAGCTGTTTTTT
TRBV7-3,TRBJ2-3,TRBD2,few,CASRAGGATDTQYF,TGTGCCAGCAGAGCGGGGGGCGCCACAGATACGCAGTATTTT
TRBV7-9,TRBJ2-3,-,many,CASSDTQVTDTQYF,TGTGCCAGCAGCGATACACAGGTCACAGATACGCAGTATTTT
TRBV30,TRBJ2-7,TRBD1,many,CAWSAGQGTYEQYF,TGTGCCTGGAGTGCCGGACAGGGTACCTACGAGCAGTACTTC
TRBV29-1,TRBJ2-1,-,-,CSLPGGPYEQFF,TGCAGCTTACCAGGGGGGCCTTATGAGCAGTTCTTC
TRBV20-1,TRBJ2-5,-,few,CSAFSSVRQETQYF,TGCAGTGCTTTCTCAAGCGTGAGGCAAGAGACCCAGTACTTC
TRBV7-7,TRBJ2-5,-,few,CASSLSATSRETQYF,TGTGCCAGCAGCTTATCGGCCACCAGTCGGGAGACCCAGTACTTC
TRBV7-3,TRBJ2-2,TRBD2,many,CASSPGGAGELFF,TGTGCCAGCAGTCCTGGGGGGGCCGGGGAGCTGTTTTTT
TRBV7-2,TRBJ2-2,-,few,CASSPPGLRNTGELFF,TGTGCCAGCAGCCCCCCGGGACTGCGGAACACCGGGGAGCTGTTTTTT
TRBV27,TRBJ2-3,TRBD2,few,CATTGTSAADTQYF,TGTGCCACTACGGGGACTAGCGCAGCAGATACGCAGTATTTT
TRBV12-3/TRBV12-4,TRBJ2-7,TRBD2,few,CASSRTSGAYEQYF,TGTGCCAGCAGTCGGACTAGCGGGGCCTACGAGCAGTACTTC
TRBV5-5,TRBJ2-5,-,many,CASSLYRETQYF,TGTGCCAGCAGCTTGTACCGTGAGACCCAGTACTTC
TRBV2,TRBJ2-4,-,-,CASSGLGLAKNIQYF,TGTGCCAGCAGTGGTTTGGGACTAGCCAAAAACATTCAGTACTTC
TRBV19,TRBJ1-1,-,many,CASGRGVLSTEAFF,TGTGCCAGTGGCCGGGGGGTTCTGAGCACTGAAGCTTTCTTT
TRBV4-3,TRBJ1-1,-,-,CASSQMTSNTEAFF,TGCGCCAGCAGCCAAATGACATCGAACACTGAAGCTTTCTTT
TRBV29-1,TRBJ1-3,-,-,CSVVPGPSGGNTIYF,TGCAGCGTTGTTCCGGGCCCCAGTGGGGGAAACACCATATATTTT
TRBV12-3/TRBV12-4,TRBJ1-2,-,many,CASSSRVGSRYGYTF,TGTGCCAGCAGTTCCAGGGTCGGCAGTCGATATGGCTACACCTTC
TRBV9,TRBJ2-5,-,many,CASSVGRGAQETQYF,TGTGCCAGCAGCGTAGGACGGGGGGCGCAAGAGACCCAGTACTTC
TRBV5-4,TRBJ2-6,-,few,CASSKGERSNVLTF,TGTGCCAGCAGCAAGGGAGAAAGGTCAAACGTCCTGACTTTC
TRBV5-1,TRBJ2-3,TRBD1,many,CASSLDRGIGTDTQYF,TGCGCCAGCAGCTTGGACAGGGGGATCGGCACAGATACGCAGTATTTT
TRBV6-2/TRBV6-3,TRBJ2-1,TRBD2,many,CASRIGAGGLNEQFF,TGTGCCAGCAGAATAGGAGCGGGGGGGCTGAATGAGCAGTTCTTC
TRBV7-2,TRBJ2-3,TRBD2,-,CASSLGGLAIDTQYF,TGTGCCAGCAGCTTAGGGGGACTAGCGATAGATACGCAGTATTTT
TRBV27,TRBJ1-1,-,-,CASSFLSTGDTEAFF,TGTGCCAGCAGTTTTCTTTCGACGGGGGACACTGAAGCTTTCTTT
TRBV5-1,TRBJ2-3,-,once,CASSLALSTDTQYF,TGCGCCAGCAGCTTGGCTCTTAGCACAGATACGCAGTATTTT
TRBV5-1,TRBJ2-3,-,few,CASSLEGGVTDTQYF,TGCGCCAGCAGCTTGGAGGGCGGGGTCACAGATACGCAGTATTTT
TRBV20-1,TRBJ1-2,-,few,CSARWNYGYTF,TGCAGTGCCAGATGGAACTATGGCTACACCTTC
TRBV9,TRBJ1-4,TRBD1,-,CASTRSGGSSEKLFF,TGTGCCAGCACCCGATCAGGGGGGTCGAGTGAAAAACTGTTTTTT
TRBV3-1,TRBJ1-5,-,-,CASSNGDNQPQHF,TGTGCCAGCAGCAACGGGGACAATCAGCCCCAGCATTTT
TRBV7-8,TRBJ1-2,-,-,CASSRSLQANYGYTF,TGTGCCAGCAGCCGGAGCCTACAAGCTAACTATGGCTACACCTTC